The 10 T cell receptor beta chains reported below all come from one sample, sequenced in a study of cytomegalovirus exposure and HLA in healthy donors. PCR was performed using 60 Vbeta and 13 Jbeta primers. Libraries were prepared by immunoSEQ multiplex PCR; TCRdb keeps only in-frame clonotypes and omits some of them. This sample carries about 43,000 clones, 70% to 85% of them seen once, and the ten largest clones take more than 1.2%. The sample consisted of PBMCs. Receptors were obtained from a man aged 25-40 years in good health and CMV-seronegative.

The CDR3 is CASTPRRGLGQPQHF. The CDR3 nucleotides read TGTGCCAGCACCCCCCGCAGGGGGCTAGGTCAGCCCCAGCATTTT. V is TRBV28 and J is TRBJ1-5, with 8 bases lining up with TRBD1. Per the germline V gene, CDR1 is MDHEN and CDR2 is SYDVKM. This CDR3 has 15 amino acids. With V trimmed by 7 bases and J by 6 bases, 11 bases remained unmatched. Full variable domain (remainder filled in from reference TRBV28 and TRBJ1-5): DVKVTQSSRYLVKRTGEKVFLECVQDMDHENMFWYRQDPGLGLRLIYFSYDVKMKEKGDIPEGYSVSREKKERFSLILESASTNQTSMYLCASTPRRGLGQPQHFGDGTRLSIL.

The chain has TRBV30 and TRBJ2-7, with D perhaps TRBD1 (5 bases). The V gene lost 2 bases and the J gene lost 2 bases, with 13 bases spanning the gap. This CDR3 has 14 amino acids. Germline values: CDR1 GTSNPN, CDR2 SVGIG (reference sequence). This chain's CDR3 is CAWSKARAAYEQYF. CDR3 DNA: TGTGCCTGGAGTAAAGCCAGGGCTGCCTACGAGCAGTACTTC. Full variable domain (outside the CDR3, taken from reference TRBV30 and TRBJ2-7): SQTIHQWPATLVQPVGSPLSLECTVEGTSNPNLYWYRQAAGRGLQLLFYSVGIGQISSEVPQNLSASRPQDRQFILSSKKLLLSDSGFYLCAWSKARAAYEQYFGPGTRLTVT.

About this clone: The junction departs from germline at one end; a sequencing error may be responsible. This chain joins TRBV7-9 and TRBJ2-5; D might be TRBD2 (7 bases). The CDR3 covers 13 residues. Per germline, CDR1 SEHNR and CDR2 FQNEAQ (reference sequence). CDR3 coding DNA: TGTTCCAGCGGAAGGGGGGGCGAAGAGACCCAGTACTTC. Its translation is CSSGRGGEETQYF.

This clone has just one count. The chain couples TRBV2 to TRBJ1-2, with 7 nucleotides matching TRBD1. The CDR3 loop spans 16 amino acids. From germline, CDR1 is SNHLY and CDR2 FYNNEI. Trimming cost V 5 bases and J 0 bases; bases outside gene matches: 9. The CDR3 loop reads CASSRQGATPNYGYTF. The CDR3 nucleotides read TGTGCCAGCAGTCGACAGGGAGCCACCCCTAACTATGGCTACACCTTC.

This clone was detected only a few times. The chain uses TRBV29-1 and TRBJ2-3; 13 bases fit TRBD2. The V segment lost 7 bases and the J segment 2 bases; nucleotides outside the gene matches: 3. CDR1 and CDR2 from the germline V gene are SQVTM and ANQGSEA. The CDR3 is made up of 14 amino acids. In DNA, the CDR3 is TGCAGCGGAGGACTAGCGGGAGTCACAGATACGCAGTATTTT. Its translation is CSGGLAGVTDTQYF.

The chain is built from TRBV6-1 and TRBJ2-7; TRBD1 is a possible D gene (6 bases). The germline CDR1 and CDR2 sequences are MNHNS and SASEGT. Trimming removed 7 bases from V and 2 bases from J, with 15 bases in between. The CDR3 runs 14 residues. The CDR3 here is CASTHRVIAYEQYF. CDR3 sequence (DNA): TGTGCCAGCACCCACAGGGTAATCGCCTACGAGCAGTACTTC.

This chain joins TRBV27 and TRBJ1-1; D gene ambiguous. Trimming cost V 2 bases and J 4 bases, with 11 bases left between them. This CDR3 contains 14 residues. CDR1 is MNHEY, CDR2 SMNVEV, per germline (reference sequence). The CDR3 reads CASSLRGISTEAFF. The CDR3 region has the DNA TGTGCCAGCAGTTTACGAGGGATCTCCACTGAAGCTTTCTTT.

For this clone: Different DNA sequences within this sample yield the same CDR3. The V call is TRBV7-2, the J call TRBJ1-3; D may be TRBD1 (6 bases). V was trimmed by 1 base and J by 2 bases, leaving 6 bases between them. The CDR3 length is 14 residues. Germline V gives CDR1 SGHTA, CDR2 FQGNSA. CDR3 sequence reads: CASSLDRAGNTIYF. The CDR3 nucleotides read TGTGCCAGCAGCTTAGACAGGGCTGGAAACACCATATATTTT.

The CDR3 here is CASSWQGSSNEQFF. As DNA, the CDR3 is TGTGCCAGCAGTTGGCAGGGAAGTTCCAATGAGCAGTTCTTC. The chain joins TRBV27 to TRBJ2-1; a possible D gene is TRBD1 (5 bases). Germline loops: CDR1 MNHEY, CDR2 SMNVEV (reference sequence). V lost 4 bases and J 6 bases, leaving 13 bases between the germline ends. The CDR3 is 14 amino acids.

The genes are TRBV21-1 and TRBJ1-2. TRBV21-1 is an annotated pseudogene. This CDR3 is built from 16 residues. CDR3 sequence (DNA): TGTGCCAGCAGCAAAGACTCAGCGGGGGGGTTTGAGAGCTACACCTTC. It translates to CASSKDSAGGFESYTF.